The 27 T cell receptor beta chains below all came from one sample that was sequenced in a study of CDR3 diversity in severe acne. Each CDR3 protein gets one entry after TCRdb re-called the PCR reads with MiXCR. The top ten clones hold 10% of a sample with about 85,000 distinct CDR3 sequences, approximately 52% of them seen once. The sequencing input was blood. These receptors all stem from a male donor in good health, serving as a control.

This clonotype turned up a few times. Written as DNA, the CDR3 is TGCGCCAGTAGATTACAACAGGAGAAAAACACTGAAGCTTTCTTT. It encodes CASRLQQEKNTEAFF. The chain recombines TRBV5-1 with TRBJ1-1, with D possibly TRBD1 on 5 matching bases. The CDR3 has 15 residues. Germline V gene data show CDR1 as SGHRS and CDR2 as YFSETQ. V lost 8 bases, J lost 2 bases, and 19 bases lay in between.

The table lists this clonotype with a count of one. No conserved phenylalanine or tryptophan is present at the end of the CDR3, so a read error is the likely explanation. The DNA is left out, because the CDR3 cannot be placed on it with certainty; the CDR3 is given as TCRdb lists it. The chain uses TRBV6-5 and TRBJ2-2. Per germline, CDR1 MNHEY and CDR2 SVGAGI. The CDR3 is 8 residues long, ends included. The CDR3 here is CASSQDVG.

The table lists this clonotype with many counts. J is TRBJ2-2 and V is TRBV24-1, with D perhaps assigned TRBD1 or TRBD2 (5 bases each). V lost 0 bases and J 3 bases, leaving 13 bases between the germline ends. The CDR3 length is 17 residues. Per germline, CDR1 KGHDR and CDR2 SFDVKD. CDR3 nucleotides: TGTGCCACCAGTGATTTGCAAGAGGGGATCTACACCGGGGAGCTGTTTTTT. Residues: CATSDLQEGIYTGELFF.

CDR3 in DNA: TGTGCCAGCAGTCTCAGACAGGGGTACCAAGAGACCCAGTACTTC. Residues: CASSLRQGYQETQYF. The chain carries TRBV6-5 and TRBJ2-5; 8 nucleotides align to TRBD1. The CDR3 spans 15 residues. Germline V gene lookup returns CDR1 MNHEY and CDR2 SVGAGI. J gave up 0 bases and V 5 bases, and 5 bases lay outside the gene matches.

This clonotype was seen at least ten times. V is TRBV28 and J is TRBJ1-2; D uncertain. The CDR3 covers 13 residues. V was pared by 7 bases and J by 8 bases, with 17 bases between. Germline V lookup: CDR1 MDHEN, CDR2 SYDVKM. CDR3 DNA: TGTGCCAGCATCACTGGAGTTTTAGACGGCTACACCTTC. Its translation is CASITGVLDGYTF.

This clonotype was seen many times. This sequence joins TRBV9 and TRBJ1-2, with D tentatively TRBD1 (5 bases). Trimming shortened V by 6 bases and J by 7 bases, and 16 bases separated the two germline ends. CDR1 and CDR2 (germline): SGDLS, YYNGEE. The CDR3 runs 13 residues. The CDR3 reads CASTKRGGGGYTF. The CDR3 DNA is TGTGCCAGCACCAAACGGGGGGGAGGTGGCTACACCTTC.

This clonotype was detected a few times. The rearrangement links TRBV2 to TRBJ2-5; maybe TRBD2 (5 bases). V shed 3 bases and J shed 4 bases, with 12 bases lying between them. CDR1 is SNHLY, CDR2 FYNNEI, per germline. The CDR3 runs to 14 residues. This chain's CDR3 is CASSDPGKVETQYF. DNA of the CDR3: TGTGCCAGCAGTGACCCGGGGAAGGTAGAGACCCAGTACTTC.

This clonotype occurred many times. CDR3 bases: TGTGCCAGCAGTTTAAGGGCAGGGAGTAGAAACATTCAGTACTTC. Its protein product is CASSLRAGSRNIQYF. The chain recombines TRBV12-3 or TRBV12-4 with TRBJ2-4; either TRBD1 or TRBD2 may fit D (5 bases each). This CDR3 comprises 15 residues. The V and J ends lost 2 bases and 6 bases respectively, with 14 bases between them.

CDR3 amino acids: CASIGHRNTEAFF. In DNA, the CDR3 is TGTGCCAGCATCGGACACAGGAACACTGAAGCTTTCTTT. V gene TRBV2 combines with J gene TRBJ1-1; D is possibly TRBD1 (5 bases). V was trimmed by 7 bases and J by 1 base, leaving 10 bases between them. This CDR3 region has 13 residues. The germline CDR1 and CDR2 sequences are SNHLY and FYNNEI.

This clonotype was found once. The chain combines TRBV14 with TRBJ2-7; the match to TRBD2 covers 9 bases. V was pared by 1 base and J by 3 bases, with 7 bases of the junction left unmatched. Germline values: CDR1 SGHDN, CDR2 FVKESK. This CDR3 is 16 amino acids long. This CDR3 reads CASSQALAGLRYEQYF. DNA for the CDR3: TGTGCCAGCAGCCAAGCCCTAGCGGGACTCCGCTACGAGCAGTACTTC.

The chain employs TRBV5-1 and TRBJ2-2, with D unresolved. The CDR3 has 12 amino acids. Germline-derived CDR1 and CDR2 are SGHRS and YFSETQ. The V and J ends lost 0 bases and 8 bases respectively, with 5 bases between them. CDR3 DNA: TGCGCCAGCAGCTTGGTGGAGGGGGAGCTGTTTTTT. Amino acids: CASSLVEGELFF.

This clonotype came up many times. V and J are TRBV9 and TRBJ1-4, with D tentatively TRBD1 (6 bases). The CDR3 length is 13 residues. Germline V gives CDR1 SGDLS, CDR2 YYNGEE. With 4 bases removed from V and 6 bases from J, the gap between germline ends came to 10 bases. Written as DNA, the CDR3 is TGTGCCAGCAGCACCGGACAGCATGAAAAACTGTTTTTT. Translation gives CASSTGQHEKLFF.

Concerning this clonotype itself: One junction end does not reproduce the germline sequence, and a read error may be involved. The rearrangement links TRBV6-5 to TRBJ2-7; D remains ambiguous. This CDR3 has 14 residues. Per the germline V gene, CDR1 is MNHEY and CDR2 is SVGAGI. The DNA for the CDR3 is TGTGCCAGTAGCTACTTCCGGGTGTTCTACGGGCAGTACTTC. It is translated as CASSYFRVFYGQYF.

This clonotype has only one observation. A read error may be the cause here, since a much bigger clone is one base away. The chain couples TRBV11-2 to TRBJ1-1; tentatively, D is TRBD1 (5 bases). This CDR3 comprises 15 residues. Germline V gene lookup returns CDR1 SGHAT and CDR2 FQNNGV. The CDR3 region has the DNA TGTGCCGGCAGCGGAAGGTTGGGGGGGGACACTGAAGCTTTCTTT. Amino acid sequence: CAGSGRLGGDTEAFF.

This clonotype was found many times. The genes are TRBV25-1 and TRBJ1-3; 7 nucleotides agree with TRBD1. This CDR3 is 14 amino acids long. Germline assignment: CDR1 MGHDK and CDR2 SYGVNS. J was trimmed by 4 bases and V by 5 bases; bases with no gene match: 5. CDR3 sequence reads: CASSPGQLGNTIYF. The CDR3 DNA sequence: TGTGCCAGCAGTCCGGGACAGCTGGGAAACACCATATATTTT.

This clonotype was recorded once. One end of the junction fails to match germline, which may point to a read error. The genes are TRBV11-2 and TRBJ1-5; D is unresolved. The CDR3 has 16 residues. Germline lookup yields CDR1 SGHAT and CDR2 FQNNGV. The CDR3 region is CAGSLGSGTYNQPQHF. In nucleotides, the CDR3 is TGTGCCGGCAGCTTAGGTTCTGGAACTTACAATCAGCCCCAGCATTTT.

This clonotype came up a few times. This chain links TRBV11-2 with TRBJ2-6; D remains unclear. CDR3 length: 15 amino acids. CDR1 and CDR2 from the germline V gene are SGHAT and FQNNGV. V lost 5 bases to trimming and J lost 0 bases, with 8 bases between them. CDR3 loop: CASSTQNSGANVLTF. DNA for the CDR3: TGTGCCAGCAGCACCCAGAACTCTGGGGCCAACGTCCTGACTTTC.

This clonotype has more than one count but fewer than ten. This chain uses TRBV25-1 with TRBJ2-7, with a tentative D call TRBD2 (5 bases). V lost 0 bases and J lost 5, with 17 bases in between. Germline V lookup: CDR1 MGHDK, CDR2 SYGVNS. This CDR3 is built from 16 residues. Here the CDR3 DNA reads TGTGCCAGCAGTGAATATGGGTGGACCTCCGGGGACGAGCAGTACTTC. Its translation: CASSEYGWTSGDEQYF.

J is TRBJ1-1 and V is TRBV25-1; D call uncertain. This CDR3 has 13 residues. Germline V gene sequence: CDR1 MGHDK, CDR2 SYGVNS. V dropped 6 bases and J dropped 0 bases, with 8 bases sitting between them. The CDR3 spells CASSFGMNTEAFF. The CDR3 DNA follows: TGTGCCAGCAGCTTTGGCATGAACACTGAAGCTTTCTTT. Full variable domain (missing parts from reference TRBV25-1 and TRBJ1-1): EADIYQTPRYLVIGTGKKITLECSQTMGHDKMYWYQQDPGMELHLIHYSYGVNSTEKGDLSSESTVSRIRTEHFPLTLESARPSHTSQYLCASSFGMNTEAFFGQGTRLTVV.

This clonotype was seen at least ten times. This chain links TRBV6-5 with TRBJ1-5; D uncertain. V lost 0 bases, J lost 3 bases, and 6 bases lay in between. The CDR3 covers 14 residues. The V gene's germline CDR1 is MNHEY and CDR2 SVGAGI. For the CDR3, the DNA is TGTGCCAGCAGTTACTCGATTAACAATCAGCCCCAGCATTTT. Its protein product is CASSYSINNQPQHF.

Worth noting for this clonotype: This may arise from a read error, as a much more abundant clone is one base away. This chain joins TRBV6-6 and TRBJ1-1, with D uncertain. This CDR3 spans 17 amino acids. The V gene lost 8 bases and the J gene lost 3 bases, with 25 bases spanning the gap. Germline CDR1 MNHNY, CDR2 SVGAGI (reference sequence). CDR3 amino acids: CASVGIEREGSYTEAFF. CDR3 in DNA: TGTGCCAGCGTGGGTATCGAGAGGGAGGGCTCGTACACTGAAGCTTTCTTT.

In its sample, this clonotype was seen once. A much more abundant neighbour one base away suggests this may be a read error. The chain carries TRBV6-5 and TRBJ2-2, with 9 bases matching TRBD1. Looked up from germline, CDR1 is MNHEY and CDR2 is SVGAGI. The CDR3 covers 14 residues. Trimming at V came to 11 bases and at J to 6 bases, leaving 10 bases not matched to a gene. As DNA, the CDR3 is TGTGCCGCAGGGGGGACAGGGAATTCCGGGGAGCTGTTTTTT. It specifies CAAGGTGNSGELFF.

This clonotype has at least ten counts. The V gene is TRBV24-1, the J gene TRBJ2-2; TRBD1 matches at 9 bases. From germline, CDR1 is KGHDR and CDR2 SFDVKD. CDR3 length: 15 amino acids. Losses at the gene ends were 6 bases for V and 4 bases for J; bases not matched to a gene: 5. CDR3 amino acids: CATSPQGASTGELFF. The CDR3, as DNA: TGTGCCACCAGTCCACAGGGGGCCTCCACCGGGGAGCTGTTTTTT.

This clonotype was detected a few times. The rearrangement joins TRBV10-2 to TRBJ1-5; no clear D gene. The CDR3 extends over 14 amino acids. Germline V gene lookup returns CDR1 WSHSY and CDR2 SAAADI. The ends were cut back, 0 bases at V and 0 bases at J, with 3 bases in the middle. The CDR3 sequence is CASSESDSNQPQHF. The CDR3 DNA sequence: TGCGCCAGCAGTGAGTCCGATAGCAATCAGCCCCAGCATTTT.

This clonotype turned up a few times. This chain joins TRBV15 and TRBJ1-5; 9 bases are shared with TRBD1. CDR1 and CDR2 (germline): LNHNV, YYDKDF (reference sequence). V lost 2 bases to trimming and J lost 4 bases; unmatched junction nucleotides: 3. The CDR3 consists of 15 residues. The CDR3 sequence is CATSRSTGGNQPQHF. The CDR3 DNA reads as TGTGCCACCAGCAGATCGACAGGGGGTAATCAGCCCCAGCATTTT. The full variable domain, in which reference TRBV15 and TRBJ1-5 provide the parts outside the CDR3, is DAMVIQNPRYQVTQFGKPVTLSCSQTLNHNVMYWYQQKSSQAPKLLFHYYDKDFNNEADTPDNFQSRRPNTSFCFLDIRSPGLGDTAMYLCATSRSTGGNQPQHFGDGTRLSIL.

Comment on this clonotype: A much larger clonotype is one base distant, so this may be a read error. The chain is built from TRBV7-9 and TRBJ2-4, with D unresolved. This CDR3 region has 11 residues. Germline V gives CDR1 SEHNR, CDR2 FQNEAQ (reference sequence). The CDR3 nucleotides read TGTGCCGGCAGCTTATTTGACATTCAGTACTTC. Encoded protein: CAGSLFDIQYF.

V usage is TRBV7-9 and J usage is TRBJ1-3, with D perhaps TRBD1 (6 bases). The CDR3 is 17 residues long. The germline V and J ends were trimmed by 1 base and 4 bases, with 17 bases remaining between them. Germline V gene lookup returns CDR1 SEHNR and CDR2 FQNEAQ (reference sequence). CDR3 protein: CASSLVTGASKGNTIYF. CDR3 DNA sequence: TGTGCCAGCAGCTTAGTAACGGGGGCCTCGAAGGGAAACACCATATATTTT. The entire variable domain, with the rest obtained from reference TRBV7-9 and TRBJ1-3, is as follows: DTGVSQNPRHKITKRGQNVTFRCDPISEHNRLYWYRQTLGQGPEFLTYFQNEAQLEKSRLLSDRFSAERPKGSFSTLEIQRTEQGDSAMYLCASSLVTGASKGNTIYFGEGSWLTVV.